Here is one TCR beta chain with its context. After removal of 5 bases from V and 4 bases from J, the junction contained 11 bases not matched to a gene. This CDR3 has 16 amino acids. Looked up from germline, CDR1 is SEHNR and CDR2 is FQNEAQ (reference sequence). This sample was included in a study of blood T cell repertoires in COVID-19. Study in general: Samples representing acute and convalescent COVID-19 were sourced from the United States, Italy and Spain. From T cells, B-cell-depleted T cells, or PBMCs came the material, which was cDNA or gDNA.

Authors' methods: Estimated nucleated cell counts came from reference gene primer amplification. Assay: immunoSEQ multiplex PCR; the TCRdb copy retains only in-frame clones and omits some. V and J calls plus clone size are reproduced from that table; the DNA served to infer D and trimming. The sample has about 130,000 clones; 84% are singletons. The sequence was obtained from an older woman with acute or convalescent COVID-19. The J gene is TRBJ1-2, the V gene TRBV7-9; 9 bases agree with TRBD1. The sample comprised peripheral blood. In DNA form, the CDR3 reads TGTGCCAGCAGCCGAGAACCCGGGACAGGGACCTATGGCTACACCTTC. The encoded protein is CASSREPGTGTYGYTF.